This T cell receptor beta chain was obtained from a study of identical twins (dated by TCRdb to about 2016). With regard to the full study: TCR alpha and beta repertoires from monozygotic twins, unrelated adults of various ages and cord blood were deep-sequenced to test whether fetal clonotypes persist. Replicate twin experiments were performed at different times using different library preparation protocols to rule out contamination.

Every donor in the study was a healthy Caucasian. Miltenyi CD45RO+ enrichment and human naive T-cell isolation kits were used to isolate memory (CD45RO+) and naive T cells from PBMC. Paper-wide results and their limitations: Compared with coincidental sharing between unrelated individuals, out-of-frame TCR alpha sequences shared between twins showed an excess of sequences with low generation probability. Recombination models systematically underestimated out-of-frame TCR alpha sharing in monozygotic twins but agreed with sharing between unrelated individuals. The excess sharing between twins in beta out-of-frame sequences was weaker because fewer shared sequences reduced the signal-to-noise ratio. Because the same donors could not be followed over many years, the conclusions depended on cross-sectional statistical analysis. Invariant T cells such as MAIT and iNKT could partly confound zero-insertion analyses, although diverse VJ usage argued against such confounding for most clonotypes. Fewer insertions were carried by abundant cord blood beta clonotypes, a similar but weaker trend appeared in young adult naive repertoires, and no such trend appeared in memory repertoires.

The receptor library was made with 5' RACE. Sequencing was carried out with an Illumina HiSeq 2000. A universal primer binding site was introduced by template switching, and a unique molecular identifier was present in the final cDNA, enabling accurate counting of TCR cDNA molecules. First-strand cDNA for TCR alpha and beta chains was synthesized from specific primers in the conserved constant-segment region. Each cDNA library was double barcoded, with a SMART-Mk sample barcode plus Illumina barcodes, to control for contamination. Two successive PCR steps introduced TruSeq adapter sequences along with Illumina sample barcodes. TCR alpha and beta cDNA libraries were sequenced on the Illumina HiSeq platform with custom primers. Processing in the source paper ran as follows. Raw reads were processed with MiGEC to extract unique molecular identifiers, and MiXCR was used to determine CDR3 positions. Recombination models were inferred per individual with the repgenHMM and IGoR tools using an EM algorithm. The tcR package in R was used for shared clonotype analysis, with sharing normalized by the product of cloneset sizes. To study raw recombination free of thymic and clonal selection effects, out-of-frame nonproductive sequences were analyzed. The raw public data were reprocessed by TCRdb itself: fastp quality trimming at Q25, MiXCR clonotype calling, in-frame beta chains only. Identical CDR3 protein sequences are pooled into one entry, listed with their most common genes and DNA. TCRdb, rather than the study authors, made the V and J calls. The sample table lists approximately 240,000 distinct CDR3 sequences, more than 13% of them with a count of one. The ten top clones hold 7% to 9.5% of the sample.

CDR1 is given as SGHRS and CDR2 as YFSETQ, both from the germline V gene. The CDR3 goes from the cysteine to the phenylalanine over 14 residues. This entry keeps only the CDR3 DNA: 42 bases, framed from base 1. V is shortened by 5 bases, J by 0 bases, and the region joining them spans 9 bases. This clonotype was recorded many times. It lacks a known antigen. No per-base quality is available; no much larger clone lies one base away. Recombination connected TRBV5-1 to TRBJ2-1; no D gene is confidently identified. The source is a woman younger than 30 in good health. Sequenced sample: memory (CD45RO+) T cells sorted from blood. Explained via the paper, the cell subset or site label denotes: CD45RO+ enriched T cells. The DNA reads TGCGCCAGCAGTCCTCCGGACTCCTACAATGAGCAGTTCTTC. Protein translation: CASSPPDSYNEQFF.